This entry lists 21 T cell receptor beta chains sequenced from one sample in a study of blood T cell repertoires in COVID-19. Data came from immunoSEQ multiplex PCR; TCRdb stores just in-frame clones and leaves some out. The table lists about 91,000 clones, around nine tenths of them singletons. The sample taken for sequencing was peripheral blood. Receptors were obtained from a woman aged 70-85 years with acute or convalescent COVID-19.

The rearrangement joins TRBV5-1 to TRBJ1-4; D remains unclear. This CDR3 contains 15 residues. Germline V gene sequence: CDR1 SGHRS, CDR2 YFSETQ. V shed 0 bases and J shed 1 base, with 7 bases lying between them. In nucleotides, the CDR3 is TGCGCCAGCAGCTTGGGGCTGTTAACTAATGAAAAACTGTTTTTT. Encoded protein: CASSLGLLTNEKLFF.

The rearrangement links TRBV14 to TRBJ1-6, with D possibly being TRBD1 (5 bases). Deletions cut 1 base from V and 10 bases from J, with 11 bases between. CDR3 length: 14 amino acids. Germline CDR1 SGHDN, CDR2 FVKESK. In DNA form, the CDR3 reads TGTGCCAGCAGCCAAGTCGCGGGACGGTCACCCCTCCACTTT. This gives the protein CASSQVAGRSPLHF.

The count of this clone is one. The V and J genes are TRBV7-7 and TRBJ2-2, with TRBD1 identical over 8 bases. This CDR3 has 13 amino acids. The ends lost 3 bases at V and 6 bases at J; junction bases unmatched: 0. The germline V gene has CDR1 SSHAT and CDR2 FNYEAQ (reference sequence). The DNA of the CDR3 is TGTGCCAGCAGCTTGGGACAGGCCGGGGAGCTGTTTTTT. Its translation is CASSLGQAGELFF. Filled out from reference TRBV7-7 and TRBJ2-2, the complete variable domain reads GAGVSQSPRYKVTKRGQDVTLRCDPISSHATLYWYQQALGQGPEFLTYFNYEAQPDKSGLPSDRFSAERPEGSISTLTIQRTEQRDSAMYRCASSLGQAGELFFGEGSRLTVL.

V usage is TRBV21-1 and J usage is TRBJ2-1; the table's D call, TRBD1, was not checked against the DNA. TRBV21-1 is shown as a pseudogene. This CDR3 has 16 residues. CDR3 region: CASSIPIRTGNNEQFF. CDR3 DNA: TGTGCCAGCAGCATACCGATCCGGACAGGGAACAATGAGCAGTTCTTC.

The chain is built from TRBV4-2 and TRBJ2-1; 14 positions match TRBD2. Per germline, CDR1 LGHNA and CDR2 YNFKEQ. The CDR3 has 19 amino acids. Germline trimming cut 1 base from V and 0 bases from J; bases unmatched to any gene: 5. The CDR3 DNA reads TGTGCCAGCAGCCAAGTCGCCGGGACTAGCGGGAGCTCCTACAATGAGCAGTTCTTC. It specifies CASSQVAGTSGSSYNEQFF.

J is TRBJ2-3 and V is TRBV9, with 11 bases identical to TRBD2. Unmatched junction bases numbered 3, after V lost 0 bases and J lost 3 bases. This CDR3 contains 16 residues. Germline V gene data show CDR1 as SGDLS and CDR2 as YYNGEE. In nucleotides, the CDR3 is TGTGCCAGCAGCGTAGTAGCGGGGGGGCGGACAGATACGCAGTATTTT. Amino acid sequence: CASSVVAGGRTDTQYF.

V gene TRBV15 combines with J gene TRBJ2-7; 8 bases map to TRBD1. The CDR3 is 14 residues long. With 3 bases clipped from V and 4 bases from J, the junction kept 5 bases outside the gene matches. Germline V CDR1 and CDR2: LNHNV, YYDKDF (reference sequence). CDR3 loop: CATSSGQGEYEQYF. CDR3 bases: TGTGCCACCAGCAGCGGACAGGGAGAATACGAGCAGTACTTC.

The DNA for the CDR3 is TGTGCCAGCAGCTGGGGGGGGGGCTCCGCCTATGGCTACACCTTC. It translates to CASSWGGGSAYGYTF. The V call is TRBV11-2, the J call TRBJ1-2; TRBD1 is a possible D gene (6 bases). This CDR3 spans 15 amino acids. Germline CDR1 and CDR2: SGHAT and FQNNGV. The V and J ends lost 4 bases and 4 bases respectively, with 16 bases between them.

The CDR3 spells CASSNRGSQPQHF. The CDR3 DNA sequence: TGTGCCAGTAGTAACAGGGGCAGTCAGCCCCAGCATTTT. The V gene is TRBV19, the J gene TRBJ1-5, with 7 bases aligning to TRBD1. The CDR3 has 13 residues. The germline CDR1 and CDR2 sequences are LNHDA and SQIVND (reference sequence). J was trimmed by 6 bases and V by 4 bases; bases with no gene match: 3.

The chain links TRBV9 to TRBJ1-5, with a tentative D call TRBD1 (5 bases). V was trimmed by 6 bases and J by 0 bases, leaving 16 bases between them. CDR1 and CDR2 from the germline V gene are SGDLS and YYNGEE. The CDR3 is 16 amino acids. DNA for the CDR3: TGTGCCAGCATTGATAAGGGGAAACTTAGCAATCAGCCCCAGCATTTT. It yields the protein CASIDKGKLSNQPQHF.

The count of this clone is one. The gene calls are TRBV6-5 and TRBJ2-7; 7 bases fit TRBD2. Germline CDR1 reads MNHEY; CDR2 reads SVGAGI. This CDR3 contains 14 residues. Trimming took 5 bases from V and 0 from J; bases not matched to a gene: 4. In DNA, the CDR3 is TGTGCCAGCAGTAGCCGGGACTACTCCTACGAGCAGTACTTC. This translates into CASSSRDYSYEQYF.

For the CDR3, the DNA is TGTGCCACCAGCAGCGAGGAGGTCGAGCTGGAGACCCAGTACTTC. Encoded protein: CATSSEEVELETQYF. The chain employs TRBV15 and TRBJ2-5, with D tentatively TRBD2 (5 bases). Trimming removed 3 bases from V and 5 bases from J, with 16 bases in between. The CDR3 sequence is 15 residues long. Looked up from germline, CDR1 is LNHNV and CDR2 is YYDKDF (reference sequence).

The rearrangement links TRBV24-1 to TRBJ2-1; possible D gene TRBD1, 5 bases. The germline V gene has CDR1 KGHDR and CDR2 SFDVKD. The CDR3 runs 14 residues. V lost 0 bases and J lost 6, with 8 bases in between. The CDR3 DNA reads as TGTGCCACCAGTGATTTGAGGGGATCCAATGAGCAGTTCTTC. Encoded protein: CATSDLRGSNEQFF.

The rearrangement links TRBV7-2 to TRBJ1-5, with D tentatively TRBD1 (6 bases). V dropped 2 bases and J dropped 5 bases, with 10 bases sitting between them. The germline gives CDR1 SGHTA, CDR2 FQGNSA. The CDR3 loop spans 14 amino acids. CDR3 nucleotides: TGTGCCAGCAGCTTAAGGGAGGGGGATCAGCCCCAGCATTTT. Translating gives CASSLREGDQPQHF.

The rearrangement joins TRBV10-3 to TRBJ2-7, with D perhaps matching TRBD2 (6 bases). This CDR3 region has 15 residues. Trimming pared 4 bases from V and 5 bases from J, leaving 18 bases between. In germline, CDR1 is ENHRY, CDR2 SYGVKD. CDR3 loop: CAISVLGGRRNEQYF. The CDR3 region has the DNA TGTGCCATCAGTGTGCTGGGGGGACGTCGGAACGAGCAGTACTTC.

This sequence joins TRBV5-1 and TRBJ1-1; 7 nucleotides agree with TRBD1. After removal of 0 bases from V and 3 bases from J, the junction contained 5 bases not matched to a gene. Germline CDR1 SGHRS, CDR2 YFSETQ. This CDR3 region has 15 residues. The CDR3 sequence: CASSLGPGGYTEAFF. The DNA for the CDR3 is TGCGCCAGCAGCTTGGGCCCAGGGGGTTACACTGAAGCTTTCTTT.

The chain employs TRBV30 and TRBJ1-2; D gene uncertain. The CDR3 spans 15 residues. Between the trimmed V and J ends, which lost 1 base and 4 bases, there was a span of 16 bases. CDR1 and CDR2 from the germline V gene are GTSNPN and SVGIG (reference sequence). This CDR3 is CAWSDVGTGFYGYTF. The CDR3 nucleotides read TGTGCCTGGAGTGACGTAGGAACGGGGTTCTATGGCTACACCTTC.

The V gene is TRBV3-1 (or the pseudogene TRBV3-2), the J gene TRBJ2-1; perhaps TRBD2 as D (5 bases). CDR1 LGHDT and CDR2 YNNKEL come from the germline V gene (reference sequence). V lost 5 bases and J lost 2, with 13 bases in between. CDR3 size: 15 residues. DNA for the CDR3: TGTGCCAGCAGCGTGAACTCCGGGACCTACAATGAGCAGTTCTTC. Translation: CASSVNSGTYNEQFF.

This rearrangement joins TRBV4-1 to TRBJ2-3, with 9 bases aligning to TRBD1. The V gene end was trimmed by 5 bases and the J gene end by 6 bases; junction bases not matched to a gene: 12. CDR3 length: 16 amino acids. CDR1 is MGHRA, CDR2 YSYEKL, per germline. The CDR3 region has the DNA TGCGCCAGCAGCTACTACCTGACAGGGGGGCGTGATACGCAGTATTTT. This codes for CASSYYLTGGRDTQYF.

V and J are TRBV21-1 and TRBJ2-4; TRBD2 is the table's D call, not checked against the DNA. TRBV21-1 counts as a pseudogene. The CDR3 extends over 16 amino acids. CDR3 in DNA: TGTGCCAGCAGCTCGGCCTTGCCCGGGGCCAAAAACATTCAGTACTTC. As protein: CASSSALPGAKNIQYF.

CDR3 residues: CASSLSYRGTEAFF. The CDR3 bases are TGTGCCAGCAGTTTATCGTACAGGGGCACTGAAGCTTTCTTT. The chain carries TRBV27 and TRBJ1-1, with 7 bases that match TRBD1. The germline CDR1 and CDR2 sequences are MNHEY and SMNVEV (reference sequence). Trimming took 0 bases from V and 4 from J; bases not matched to a gene: 2. CDR3 length: 14 amino acids.